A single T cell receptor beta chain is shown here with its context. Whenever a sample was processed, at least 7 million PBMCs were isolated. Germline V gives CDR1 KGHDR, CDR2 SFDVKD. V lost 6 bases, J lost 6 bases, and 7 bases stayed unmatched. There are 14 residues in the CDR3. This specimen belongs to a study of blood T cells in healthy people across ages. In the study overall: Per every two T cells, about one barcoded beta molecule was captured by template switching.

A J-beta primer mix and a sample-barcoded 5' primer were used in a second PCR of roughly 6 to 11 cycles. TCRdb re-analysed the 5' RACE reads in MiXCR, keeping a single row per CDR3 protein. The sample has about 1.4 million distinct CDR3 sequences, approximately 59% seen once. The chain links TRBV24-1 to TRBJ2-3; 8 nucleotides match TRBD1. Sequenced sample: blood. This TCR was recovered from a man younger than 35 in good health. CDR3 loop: CATSPGRGRDTQYF. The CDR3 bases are TGTGCCACCAGTCCGGGCAGGGGGCGGGATACGCAGTATTTT.